The entry below gives a single T cell receptor (beta chain) sequence along with its context. Its specific antigen is unknown. No much larger clone exists at a distance of one base, and base qualities are not known. Taken from cysteine to phenylalanine, the CDR3 has 16 residues. Here the CDR3 DNA is all that survives: 48 bases in frame from base 1. Based on the germline V gene (reference sequence), the CDR1 and CDR2 sequences are LNHDA and SQIVND. V ends up 3 bases short and J 7 bases short, with an unmatched junction base count of 11. Each collaborating institution followed its own protocols to collect whole blood in K2EDTA tubes. For TCRbeta analysis, collaborators shipped samples in one of three forms: frozen whole blood, isolated PBMCs, or DNA extracted from either of those sample types. TCRbeta CDR3 regions were amplified from genomic DNA using the immunoSEQ Assay, a bias-controlled multiplex PCR. The original methods were these. The number of nucleated cells in each sample was estimated from the amplification of reference gene primers within the assay. To quantify the absolute abundance of each unique TCRbeta CDR3 rearrangement, sequence reads were collapsed and filtered. For each sample, productive Simpson clonality was calculated by taking the square root of Simpson's diversity index across productive rearrangements. TCRdb took over this immuneACCESS table, retaining in-frame rearrangements with V and J assigned. Such tables are incomplete; in checked studies, under half of the missing clones stem from an unresolved V gene, and the remainder is unexplained. Clone size and the V and J calls come from that table; the DNA yielded D and trimming. This sample comprises 100,000 to 150,000 clones, 80% to 90% of them detected only once. The top ten clonotypes cover 3% to 4% of the sample.

The data belong to a study of blood T cell repertoires in COVID-19 (dated by TCRdb to about 2020). Study-level background: Collaborator samples came from the United States, Italy and Spain and covered acute and convalescent phases of COVID-19. The prospective study material was composed of cDNA or gDNA derived from T cells, B-cell-depleted T cells, or PBMCs. Deeply sampled blood TCRbeta repertoires from subjects exposed to, actively infected with, or recovered from COVID-19 were included in the dataset. A freely available public database, intended as a resource for researchers studying the immune response to SARS-CoV-2, is where the repertoires were released. Samples were obtained from the ongoing ImmuneRACE study (first 160 participants) and from 1,200 or so subjects provided by 6 global collaborators. Sample metadata almost always included a de-identified subject ID, COVID-19 status, age in years and sex. Where HLA class I and class II types were available, the types were taken from metadata supplied by the sample provider, not from assay-based typing.

Overall results and qualifications from the work: The amount of clinical and demographic metadata varied by source and participant and was provided uncurated.

The V and J segments used are TRBV19 and TRBJ2-2; 7 nucleotides in the junction match TRBD1. This TCR was sampled from an older woman with acute or convalescent COVID-19. The sample was peripheral blood. The base sequence is TGTGCCAGTAGTATCAGAGGGTCAGGGGGACACGGGGAGCTGTTTTTT. This codes for CASSIRGSGGHGELFF.